Each of the 8 T cell receptor beta chains below was sequenced from the same sample in a study of naive and memory T cell subsets (dated by TCRdb to 2017 to 2019). Library preparation used UMI-ligation and nested PCR. TCRdb names Illumina MiSeq as the instrument used. The beta constant-region primer consisted of an equimolar mixture of two oligonucleotides that together covered TRBC1 and TRBC2. Four rounds of PCR were used to amplify ligated cDNA, with nested alpha and beta constant-region primers being used together with the SP2 primer. TCRdb reprocessing: public reads trimmed at Q25 with fastp, clones called with MiXCR, in-frame beta chains kept. Rows matching on CDR3 protein sequence are summarized as one entry with the most common DNA and genes. For this sample the table gives 85,000 or so distinct CDR3 sequences, of which about 9.9% were detected only once. Of the sample, about 1.2% falls within the top ten clones.

The sample was naive CD8+ T cells from blood. The cell subset or site label for this specimen denotes: naive T cells, CD45RA high CD27+. Every receptor here comes from a human donor in good health.

In this sample, this clonotype turned up a few times. CDR3: CASYGAHEQFF. The CDR3 bases are TGTGCCAGCTACGGCGCGCATGAGCAGTTCTTC. The chain carries TRBV11-2 and TRBJ2-1; D unresolved. This CDR3 is 11 amino acids long. Trimming stripped 8 bases from V and 8 bases from J, with 10 bases between. Per germline, CDR1 SGHAT and CDR2 FQNNGV.

The sample holds many counts of this clonotype. This chain joins TRBV19 and TRBJ2-3; 14 bases align to TRBD2. Germline trimming cut 5 bases from V and 5 bases from J; bases unmatched to any gene: 9. CDR1 and CDR2 from the germline V gene are LNHDA and SQIVND (reference sequence). The CDR3 totals 17 residues. CDR3 in DNA: TGTGCCAGTAGTTTTCGACTAGCGGGAGGGCCGGGAGATACGCAGTATTTT. This encodes CASSFRLAGGPGDTQYF.

This clonotype was recorded many times. The V gene is TRBV19, the J gene TRBJ2-7; D unclear. Germline V gene lookup returns CDR1 LNHDA and CDR2 SQIVND (reference sequence). The CDR3 consists of 13 residues. The V and J ends lost 5 bases and 2 bases respectively, with 10 bases between them. CDR3 bases: TGTGCCAGTAGTGTTTATCCGGCCTACGAGCAGTACTTC. It translates to CASSVYPAYEQYF.

The V call is TRBV27, the J call TRBJ2-7; no clear D gene. V was cut by 6 bases and J by 1 base, with 10 bases left in between. This CDR3 region has 13 residues. Germline V lookup: CDR1 MNHEY, CDR2 SMNVEV (reference sequence). The CDR3 nucleotides read TGTGCCAGCAGGGAGACCGCTTCCTACGAGCAGTACTTC. Translating gives CASRETASYEQYF.

This clonotype came up many times. The CDR3 loop reads CSAHGQGRSTGELFF. DNA for the CDR3: TGCAGTGCTCACGGACAGGGCCGGAGCACCGGGGAGCTGTTTTTT. The chain joins TRBV20-1 to TRBJ2-2; TRBD1 matches 8 bases. Germline V lookup: CDR1 DFQATT, CDR2 SNEGSKA (reference sequence). This CDR3 contains 15 residues. After removal of 5 bases from V and 4 bases from J, the junction contained 9 bases not matched to a gene.

This clonotype was seen many times. The V call is TRBV7-6, the J call TRBJ2-2; 7 nucleotides line up with TRBD1. CDR3 length equals 19 residues. The V gene end was trimmed by 4 bases and the J gene end by 6 bases; junction bases not matched to a gene: 20. In germline, CDR1 is SGHVS, CDR2 FNYEAQ. The CDR3 loop is CASSSRLGRQGTESGELFF. DNA of the CDR3: TGTGCCAGCAGCTCGCGGCTGGGCCGGCAGGGGACAGAATCCGGGGAGCTGTTTTTT.

The chain recombines TRBV13 with TRBJ2-3, with TRBD2 identical over 10 bases. Unmatched junction bases numbered 15, after V lost 10 bases and J lost 2 bases. Germline assignment: CDR1 PRHDT and CDR2 FYEKMQ (reference sequence). The CDR3 spans 17 residues. In DNA form, the CDR3 reads TGTGCCACCTCAGCTTCTACTAGCGGGAAGTACACAGATACGCAGTATTTT. Encoded protein: CATSASTSGKYTDTQYF.

This clonotype came up many times. The chain combines TRBV10-3 with TRBJ2-7; 8 bases map to TRBD1. This CDR3 comprises 15 residues. Unmatched junction bases numbered 10, after V lost 7 bases and J lost 2 bases. The germline V gene encodes CDR1 ENHRY and CDR2 SYGVKD. The CDR3: CAITEGRDRTYEQYF. The DNA for the CDR3 is TGTGCCATCACCGAAGGCCGGGACAGGACCTACGAGCAGTACTTC.